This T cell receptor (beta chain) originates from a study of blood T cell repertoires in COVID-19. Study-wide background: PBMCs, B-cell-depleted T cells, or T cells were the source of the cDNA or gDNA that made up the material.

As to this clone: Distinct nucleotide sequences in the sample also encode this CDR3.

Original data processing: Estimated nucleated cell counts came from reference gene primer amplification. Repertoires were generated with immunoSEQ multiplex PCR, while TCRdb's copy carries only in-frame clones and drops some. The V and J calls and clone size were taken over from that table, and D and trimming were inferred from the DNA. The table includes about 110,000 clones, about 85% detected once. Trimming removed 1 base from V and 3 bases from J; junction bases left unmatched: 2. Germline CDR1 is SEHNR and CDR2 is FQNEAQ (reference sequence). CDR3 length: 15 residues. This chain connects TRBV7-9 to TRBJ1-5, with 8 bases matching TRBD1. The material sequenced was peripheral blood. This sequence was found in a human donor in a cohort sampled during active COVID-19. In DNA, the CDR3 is TGTGCCAGCAGCTTAGGGACAGGGAACAATCAGCCCCAGCATTTT. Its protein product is CASSLGTGNNQPQHF.